This T cell receptor beta chain originates from a study of neurological immune-mediated disorders. This clonotype was picked up many times. This CDR3 is 16 amino acids long. Trimming at V came to 6 bases and at J to 6 bases, leaving 16 bases not matched to a gene. The germline CDR1 and CDR2 sequences are DFQATT and SNEGSKA (reference sequence). TCRdb reanalysed the 5' RACE reads using MiXCR and keeps one entry per CDR3 protein. The data hold about 66,000 distinct CDR3 sequences, with under 5.5% observed a single time. This sequence was found in a woman between 65 and 79 years old with multiple sclerosis. The sequenced material came from PBMCs. The chain has TRBV20-1 and TRBJ2-1; 8 bases line up with TRBD2. CDR3 loop: CSAPEGGTRTFNEQFF. In nucleotides, the CDR3 is TGCAGTGCCCCAGAGGGCGGGACTAGGACGTTCAATGAGCAGTTCTTC.